This T cell receptor (beta chain) originates from a study of T cells after somatic rescue of genetic block (dated by TCRdb to about 2020). In the study overall: What the study looked at was long-term robustness, specifically in a T-cell system that came about through somatic rescue of a genetic block in T-cell development.

The library was obtained by the immunoSEQ multiplex PCR assay. Imported from immuneACCESS, the table was reduced by TCRdb to in-frame sequences with V and J called. These copies leave out some clones; in studies compared against another copy, an unresolved V gene accounts for under half, and the cause of the remainder is not known. The sample yields over 10,000 clones; around 70% were counted once. The top ten hold less than 20% of the sample. Inclusive of the bounding cysteine and phenylalanine, the CDR3 is 13 residues long. Solely the CDR3 DNA is kept, with 39 bases framed from the first base. Reading the germline V gene gives CDR1 SGHNT and CDR2 YENEEA. V is pruned by 5 bases and J by 6 bases, leaving 2 bases of the junction without a gene match. Points on this clone: Its antigen remains unidentified. It has no much larger one-base neighbor in the sample; base qualities were not kept.

This TCR derives from a boy between 5 and 17 years old. The chain is assembled from TRBV11-3 and TRBJ2-2, with 8 bases aligning to TRBD1. The source material was peripheral blood mononuclear cells (PBMCs). The DNA reads as follows: TGTGCCAGCAGCCAACAGGGGGCCGGGGAGCTGTTTTTT. Translation gives CASSQQGAGELFF.